This paragraph reports one T cell receptor beta chain. This entry is derived from a study of shared clonotypes between healthy human individuals. Original processing methods: Junction-only sequences without quality scores came from ImmunoSEQ, so filtering differed. This table comes from immunoSEQ multiplex PCR, and its TCRdb copy is limited to in-frame clones, with some not included. The D gene and trimming were derived from the DNA, and the V and J assignments and clone size from that table. Of roughly 2,300,000 clones in the sample, just under 95% were seen once. CDR3 length: 15 residues. V was trimmed by 4 bases and J by 5 bases, leaving 16 bases between them. Germline CDR1 and CDR2: SGHRS and YFSETQ. CD45RA-negative memory and CD45RA+ naive subsets were split from the CD4+ cells.

The sequencing input was naive CD4+ T cells from PBMCs. The subset is: CD45RA+ positively selected. This chain connects TRBV5-1 to TRBJ2-1; the D is unclear. This sequence originates from a man aged 18 to 29 in good health. Some clones in this sample may be carry-over from other donors' samples. Written as DNA, the CDR3 is TGCGCCAGCAGCCTTTATCAAGGCAGCGACAATGAGCAGTTCTTC. Protein sequence: CASSLYQGSDNEQFF.